The 31 T cell receptor beta chains below come from one sample, sequenced in a study of Graves' ophthalmopathy and Graves' hyperthyroidism. Using RNA transcripts, the TCR beta CDR3 regions were amplified. The authors performed first-round RT-PCR with HTBI primers and then a second-round multiplex PCR. TCRdb reprocessed the multiplex PCR reads via MiXCR and lists one record per CDR3 protein. The table lists about 740,000 distinct CDR3 sequences, roughly two fifths of them singletons. Sequencing was performed on peripheral blood. These receptors were collected from an adult man with Graves' ophthalmopathy.

V and J are TRBV7-9 and TRBJ1-5; TRBD1 agrees at 9 bases. This CDR3 has 17 amino acids. Looked up from germline, CDR1 is SEHNR and CDR2 is FQNEAQ (reference sequence). After removal of 4 bases from V and 0 bases from J, the junction contained 7 bases not matched to a gene. CDR3 DNA: TGTGCCAGCAGCTCGGGACAGGGCCTGGGTAGCAATCAGCCCCAGCATTTT. It translates to CASSSGQGLGSNQPQHF.

This clonotype was seen at least ten times. The rearrangement uses TRBV10-3 and TRBJ1-2, with TRBD1 identical over 7 bases. Germline V gene data show CDR1 as ENHRY and CDR2 as SYGVKD. The V segment lost 8 bases and the J segment 2 bases; nucleotides outside the gene matches: 8. This CDR3 contains 14 residues. CDR3 nucleotide sequence: TGTGCCATCTTAGAGGGGGCGTTGAACTATGGCTACACCTTC. Translating it yields CAILEGALNYGYTF.

Worth noting for this clonotype: A much larger clonotype is one base distant, so this may be a read error. The rearrangement links TRBV29-1 to TRBJ2-2; D is undetermined. The CDR3 extends over 14 amino acids. V was shortened by 6 bases and J by 4 bases, with 15 bases between the two germline ends. Germline CDR1 SQVTM, CDR2 ANQGSEA. CDR3 bases: TGCAGCGTAGAGAGGTCCTCTAGCACCGGGGAGCTGTTTTTT. It specifies CSVERSSSTGELFF.

Of note for this clonotype: The junction and the germline gene differ at one end; a read error may be behind it. The gene calls are TRBV10-2 and TRBJ2-7; 11 bases fit TRBD1. CDR3 length: 16 residues. Germline V gene data show CDR1 as WSHSY and CDR2 as SAAADI. This CDR3 is CASSSTGTGGQYEQYF. The DNA for the CDR3 is TGTGCCAGCAGTTCAACCGGGACAGGGGGTCAATACGAGCAGTACTTC.

The chain employs TRBV4-3 and TRBJ2-7, with 8 nucleotides matching TRBD2. CDR3 length equals 14 residues. Germline values: CDR1 LGHNA, CDR2 YSLEER. Trimming took 5 bases from V and 1 from J; bases not matched to a gene: 4. The CDR3 coding sequence is TGCGCCAGCAGCGGGACTAGACGATCCTACGAGCAGTACTTC. It is translated as CASSGTRRSYEQYF.

This clonotype has only a few counts. The rearrangement joins TRBV6-5 to TRBJ2-5; D not resolved. V was pared by 5 bases and J by 2 bases, with 12 bases between. The germline CDR1 and CDR2 sequences are MNHEY and SVGAGI. This CDR3 region has 14 residues. In nucleotides, the CDR3 is TGTGCCAGCAGTGAAGCTGGGAAACAAGAGACCCAGTACTTC. Protein product: CASSEAGKQETQYF.

V usage is TRBV7-9 and J usage is TRBJ2-2, with D maybe TRBD1 (6 bases). Germline V lookup: CDR1 SEHNR, CDR2 FQNEAQ (reference sequence). Trimming removed 2 bases from V and 5 bases from J, with 15 bases in between. This CDR3 is built from 16 residues. This CDR3 is CASSLIGRGDTGELFF. CDR3 DNA sequence: TGTGCCAGCAGCTTAATCGGCAGGGGCGATACCGGGGAGCTGTTTTTT.

J is TRBJ1-2 and V is TRBV12-5; 10 bases are a match to TRBD1. Trimming at V came to 0 bases and at J to 2 bases, leaving 3 bases not matched to a gene. The germline V gene has CDR1 LGHNT and CDR2 FRNRAP. The CDR3 is made up of 16 amino acids. CDR3 loop: CASGLVSGQGNYGYTF. The CDR3 DNA reads TGTGCTAGTGGTTTGGTCTCGGGACAGGGGAACTATGGCTACACCTTC.

This clonotype was recorded at least ten times. At one end, the junction sequence differs from germline, possibly due to a read error. The chain carries TRBV24-1 and TRBJ1-5, with TRBD1 matching 9 bases. This CDR3 spans 13 amino acids. The germline V gene encodes CDR1 KGHDR and CDR2 SFDVKD. Written as DNA, the CDR3 is TGTGCCAGCAGTGGGGACAGGGAGCAGCCCCAGCATTTT. Protein sequence: CASSGDREQPQHF.

The V and J genes are TRBV11-2 and TRBJ1-1; unclear D gene. The CDR3 spans 13 residues. Trimming pared 5 bases from V and 9 bases from J, leaving 16 bases between. CDR1 is SGHAT, CDR2 FQNNGV, per germline. Written as DNA, the CDR3 is TGTGCCAGCAGCATACCGGGCGGATCTCAAGCTTTCTTT. Protein: CASSIPGGSQAFF. The full variable domain, rest sourced from reference TRBV11-2 and TRBJ1-1, is EAGVAQSPRYKIIEKRQSVAFWCNPISGHATLYWYQQILGQGPKLLIQFQNNGVVDDSQLPKDRFSAERLKGVDSTLKIQPAKLEDSAVYLCASSIPGGSQAFFGQGTRLTVV.

The sample holds a few counts of this clonotype. This chain links TRBV2 with TRBJ2-5; 9 nucleotides agree with TRBD2. Germline assignment: CDR1 SNHLY and CDR2 FYNNEI. CDR3 length: 16 amino acids. The V segment lost 10 bases and the J segment 3 bases; nucleotides outside the gene matches: 15. The CDR3 sequence: CANRGGRAWAKETQYF. CDR3 nucleotide sequence: TGTGCCAACAGGGGCGGGAGGGCCTGGGCGAAAGAGACCCAGTACTTC. Filled out from reference TRBV2 and TRBJ2-5, the complete variable domain reads EPEVTQTPSHQVTQMGQEVILRCVPISNHLYFYWYRQILGQKVEFLVSFYNNEISEKSEIFDDQFSVERPDGSNFTLKIRSTKLEDSAMYFCANRGGRAWAKETQYFGPGTRLLVL.

The rearrangement joins TRBV4-3 to TRBJ2-6; D is undetermined. With 0 bases removed from V and 0 bases from J, the gap between germline ends came to 3 bases. Germline CDR1 LGHNA, CDR2 YSLEER. The CDR3 extends over 15 amino acids. DNA of the CDR3: TGCGCCAGCAGCCAAGACTACTCTGGGGCCAACGTCCTGACTTTC. Protein: CASSQDYSGANVLTF.

This clonotype came up a few times. V is TRBV7-9 and J is TRBJ2-7; a weak D match, TRBD1 (6 bases). The length of the CDR3 is 16 residues. V dropped 5 bases and J dropped 7 bases, with 24 bases sitting between them. CDR1 is SEHNR, CDR2 FQNEAQ, per germline (reference sequence). In DNA, the CDR3 is TGTGCCAGCAGCCAAGCCGGTTCGAACAGGGTGCGTGAGCAGTACTTC. Residues: CASSQAGSNRVREQYF.

This clonotype was seen a few times. The rearrangement joins TRBV20-1 to TRBJ2-5, with TRBD2 matching over 14 bases. Germline values: CDR1 DFQATT, CDR2 SNEGSKA (reference sequence). This CDR3 comprises 17 residues. V lost 0 bases to trimming and J lost 0 bases; unmatched junction nucleotides: 3. The CDR3 DNA reads TGCAGTGCTAGAGATCTGACTAGCGGGGGGGACCAAGAGACCCAGTACTTC. Amino acid sequence: CSARDLTSGGDQETQYF.

This clonotype showed up just a few times. CDR3 DNA sequence: TGCAGTGCTAGAGATCCGGTTCCTTTGCCAGAGACCCAGTACTTC. It yields the protein CSARDPVPLPETQYF. The chain employs TRBV20-1 and TRBJ2-5; no reliable D call. The V gene's germline CDR1 is DFQATT and CDR2 SNEGSKA (reference sequence). This CDR3 contains 15 residues. V gave up 0 bases and J gave up 4 bases, with 15 bases separating them.

The gene calls are TRBV4-2 and TRBJ2-7; D unresolved. Trimming took 7 bases from V and 0 from J, leaving 10 bases between them. The CDR3 length is 13 residues. Per germline, CDR1 LGHNA and CDR2 YNFKEQ. CDR3 sequence reads: CASTGFSSYEQYF. The CDR3 nucleotides are TGTGCCAGCACAGGCTTCAGCTCCTACGAGCAGTACTTC.

This clonotype was seen many times. The rearrangement uses TRBV25-1 and TRBJ2-7, with TRBD1 matching over 10 bases. From germline, CDR1 is MGHDK and CDR2 SYGVNS. V gave up 4 bases and J gave up 7 bases; unmatched junction bases: 7. The CDR3 loop spans 14 amino acids. CDR3 sequence reads: CASSGGDRGWEQYF. CDR3 nucleotides: TGTGCCAGCAGTGGGGGGGACAGGGGTTGGGAGCAGTACTTC.

This clonotype was seen repeatedly, ten times or more. This chain uses TRBV5-6 with TRBJ1-2; 8 bases are shared with TRBD1. V trimming: 4 bases; J trimming: 8 bases; junction bases outside the gene matches: 7. This CDR3 is built from 13 residues. CDR1 SGHDT and CDR2 YYEEEE come from the germline V gene. The CDR3 region is CASSHGQGNGYTF. CDR3 in DNA: TGTGCCAGCAGCCACGGACAGGGAAACGGCTACACCTTC.

This clonotype was observed a handful of times. This chain links TRBV20-1 with TRBJ2-2, with D unclear. The CDR3 is 11 residues long. V shed 2 bases and J shed 7 bases, with 5 bases lying between them. Germline CDR1 is DFQATT and CDR2 is SNEGSKA (reference sequence). CDR3 DNA sequence: TGCAGTGCTAGACAGGTCGGGGAGCTGTTTTTT. It encodes CSARQVGELFF.

This chain joins TRBV11-1 and TRBJ1-1; TRBD1 aligns across 7 bases. The CDR3 totals 13 residues. Germline-derived CDR1 and CDR2 are SGHAT and FQDESV (reference sequence). The V and J ends lost 5 bases and 6 bases, in that order; junction bases with no gene match: 6. The DNA of the CDR3 is TGTGCCAGCAGCGCCCGAGGGACAGCTGAAGCTTTCTTT. Protein product: CASSARGTAEAFF. The full variable domain, its missing parts supplied by reference TRBV11-1 and TRBJ1-1, is EAEVAQSPRYKITEKSQAVAFWCDPISGHATLYWYRQILGQGPELLVQFQDESVVDDSQLPKDRFSAERLKGVDSTLKIQPAELGDSAMYLCASSARGTAEAFFGQGTRLTVV.

The sample holds a few counts of this clonotype. This rearrangement joins TRBV5-4 to TRBJ1-2; the match to TRBD1 covers 7 bases. Trimming took 3 bases from V and 0 from J; bases not matched to a gene: 8. CDR1 and CDR2 from the germline V gene are SGHNT and YYREEE (reference sequence). This CDR3 is 16 amino acids long. CDR3 sequence reads: CASSSPGQPPNYGYTF. CDR3 bases: TGTGCCAGCAGCTCGCCGGGACAGCCGCCTAACTATGGCTACACCTTC.

The V and J genes are TRBV20-1 and TRBJ1-2; possible D gene TRBD1, 6 bases. The CDR3 runs 11 residues. Germline V CDR1 and CDR2: DFQATT, SNEGSKA (reference sequence). Trimming took off 5 bases at V and 6 bases at J, with 10 bases between the two ends. CDR3 DNA: TGCAGTGCTCAGGACAGTCATGGCTACACCTTC. Residues: CSAQDSHGYTF.

In its sample, this clonotype was seen a few times. This chain connects TRBV2 to TRBJ2-5; no clear D gene. The germline gives CDR1 SNHLY, CDR2 FYNNEI. Trimming shortened V by 6 bases and J by 5 bases, and 10 bases separated the two germline ends. This CDR3 is 12 amino acids long. CDR3 sequence reads: CASSPIPETQYF. As DNA, the CDR3 is TGTGCCAGCAGCCCCATCCCGGAGACCCAGTACTTC.

The gene calls are TRBV5-1 and TRBJ1-3; unclear D gene. Looked up from germline, CDR1 is SGHRS and CDR2 is YFSETQ. Trimming stripped 2 bases from V and 2 bases from J, with 8 bases between. This CDR3 comprises 14 residues. The CDR3 DNA follows: TGCGCCAGCAGCTTACTGGAGGCTGGAAACACCATATATTTT. This sequence encodes CASSLLEAGNTIYF.

This clonotype was seen ten or more times. The chain recombines TRBV19 with TRBJ2-5, with a weak D call TRBD1 (6 bases). CDR1 is LNHDA and CDR2 is SQIVND in the germline V gene (reference sequence). This CDR3 is 13 amino acids long. Trimming removed 4 bases at V and 5 bases at J, with 11 bases between. The CDR3 here is CASSTGVLETQYF. The CDR3 DNA sequence: TGTGCCAGTAGTACAGGGGTACTGGAGACCCAGTACTTC.

J is TRBJ2-5 and V is TRBV20-1; TRBD2 agrees at 11 bases. Germline CDR1 reads DFQATT; CDR2 reads SNEGSKA (reference sequence). The CDR3 runs 16 residues. V lost 3 bases, J lost 6 bases, and 12 bases stayed unmatched. In nucleotides, the CDR3 is TGCAGTGCTAGTGGTCTAGCGGGGGGTTATACGAAGACCCAGTACTTC. It encodes CSASGLAGGYTKTQYF.

The chain carries TRBV10-3 and TRBJ1-5; maybe TRBD1 (6 bases). CDR1 ENHRY and CDR2 SYGVKD come from the germline V gene. The V gene lost 0 bases and the J gene lost 3 bases, with 18 bases spanning the gap. This CDR3 comprises 18 residues. The DNA of the CDR3 is TGTGCCATCAGTGAGTCAATCGGCACAGGGCCCTTCAATCAGCCCCAGCATTTT. It yields the protein CAISESIGTGPFNQPQHF.

This CDR3 reads CSARQTGTATEHF. In DNA form, the CDR3 reads TGCAGTGCTAGACAGACCGGGACAGCGACCGAGCATTTT. This rearrangement joins TRBV20-1 to TRBJ1-5; 7 positions agree with TRBD1. The trim removed 2 bases at V and 14 bases at J, leaving 12 bases unmatched. CDR1 DFQATT and CDR2 SNEGSKA come from the germline V gene (reference sequence). CDR3 length: 13 residues.

The chain employs TRBV20-1 and TRBJ2-7; a possible D gene is TRBD2 (5 bases). V gave up 4 bases and J gave up 5 bases, with 18 bases separating them. This CDR3 region has 14 residues. Germline V CDR1 and CDR2: DFQATT, SNEGSKA (reference sequence). The CDR3 reads CSANPGLLRDEQYF. CDR3 nucleotides: TGCAGTGCTAATCCCGGACTGCTCCGGGACGAGCAGTACTTC.

A remark on this clonotype: Because the CDR3 is missing its conserved closing phenylalanine or tryptophan, this is likely a read error. No DNA is shown, since the ends of the CDR3 on it are uncertain; the CDR3 is the one TCRdb lists. This sequence joins TRBV6-6 and TRBJ1-1; the table's D call of TRBD1 was not tested on the DNA. Germline values: CDR1 MNHNY, CDR2 SVGAGI (reference sequence). The CDR3 has 14 residues if both end residues are counted. The CDR3 protein is CASRETGKNTEASL.

This clonotype occurred a few times. CDR3 sequence reads: CASRSPGQNYGYTF. The CDR3 nucleotides read TGCGCCAGCAGATCACCGGGACAAAACTATGGCTACACCTTC. The rearrangement uses TRBV4-1 and TRBJ1-2; D is perhaps TRBD1 (6 bases). This CDR3 has 14 residues. Trimming left V 6 bases short and J 2 bases short, with 13 bases between. Germline lookup yields CDR1 MGHRA and CDR2 YSYEKL.